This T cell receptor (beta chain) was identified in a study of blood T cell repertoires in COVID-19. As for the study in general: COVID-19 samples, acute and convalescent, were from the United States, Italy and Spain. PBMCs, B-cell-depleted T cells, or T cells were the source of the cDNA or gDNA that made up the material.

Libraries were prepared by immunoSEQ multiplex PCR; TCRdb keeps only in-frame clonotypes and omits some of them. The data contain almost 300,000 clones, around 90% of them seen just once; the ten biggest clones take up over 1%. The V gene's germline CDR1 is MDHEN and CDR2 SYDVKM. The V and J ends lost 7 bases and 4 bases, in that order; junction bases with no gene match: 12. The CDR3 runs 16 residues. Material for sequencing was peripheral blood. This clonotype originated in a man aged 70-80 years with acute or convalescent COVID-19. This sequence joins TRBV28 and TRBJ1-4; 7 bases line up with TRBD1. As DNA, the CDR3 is TGTGCCAGCAACGGGAATGGACAGGCGATTAATGAAAAACTGTTTTTT. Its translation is CASNGNGQAINEKLFF. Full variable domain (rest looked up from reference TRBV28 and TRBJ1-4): DVKVTQSSRYLVKRTGEKVFLECVQDMDHENMFWYRQDPGLGLRLIYFSYDVKMKEKGDIPEGYSVSREKKERFSLILESASTNQTSMYLCASNGNGQAINEKLFFGSGTQLSVL.